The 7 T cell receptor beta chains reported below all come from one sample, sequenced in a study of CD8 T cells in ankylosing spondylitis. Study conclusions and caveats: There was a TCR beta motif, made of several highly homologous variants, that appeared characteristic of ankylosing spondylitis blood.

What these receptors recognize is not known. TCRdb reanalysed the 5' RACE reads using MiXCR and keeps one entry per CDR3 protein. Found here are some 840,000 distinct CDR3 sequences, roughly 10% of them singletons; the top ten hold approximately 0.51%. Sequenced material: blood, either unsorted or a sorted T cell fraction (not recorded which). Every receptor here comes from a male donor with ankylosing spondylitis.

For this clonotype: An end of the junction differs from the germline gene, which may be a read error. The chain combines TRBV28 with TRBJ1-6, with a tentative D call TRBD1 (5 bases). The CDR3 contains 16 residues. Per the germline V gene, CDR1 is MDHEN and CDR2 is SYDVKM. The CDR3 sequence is CASTLRGTAYNSPLHF. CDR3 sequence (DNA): TGTGCCAGCACTTTACGAGGGACGGCCTATAATTCACCCCTCCACTTT.

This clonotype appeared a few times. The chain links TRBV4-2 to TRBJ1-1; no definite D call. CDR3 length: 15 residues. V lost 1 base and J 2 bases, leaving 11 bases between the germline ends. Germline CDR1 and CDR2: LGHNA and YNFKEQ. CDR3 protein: CASSQGGGDNTEAFF. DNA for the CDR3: TGTGCCAGCAGCCAAGGAGGTGGGGATAACACTGAAGCTTTCTTT.

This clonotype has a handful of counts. The CDR3, as DNA: TGCAGTGCCAAGCGGTGGGAGGAGGGGGAGCAGTACTTC. Protein: CSAKRWEEGEQYF. The chain uses TRBV20-1 and TRBJ2-7; perhaps TRBD2 as D (6 bases). The CDR3 consists of 13 residues. Trimming took off 6 bases at V and 7 bases at J, with 19 bases between the two ends. Germline CDR1 reads DFQATT; CDR2 reads SNEGSKA (reference sequence).

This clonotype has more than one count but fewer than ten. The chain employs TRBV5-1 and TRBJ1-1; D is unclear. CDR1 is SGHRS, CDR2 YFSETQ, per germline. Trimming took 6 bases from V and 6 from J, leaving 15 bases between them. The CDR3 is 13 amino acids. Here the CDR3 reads CASTGSRHSEAFF. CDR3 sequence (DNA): TGCGCCAGCACGGGGTCGCGACATTCTGAAGCTTTCTTT.

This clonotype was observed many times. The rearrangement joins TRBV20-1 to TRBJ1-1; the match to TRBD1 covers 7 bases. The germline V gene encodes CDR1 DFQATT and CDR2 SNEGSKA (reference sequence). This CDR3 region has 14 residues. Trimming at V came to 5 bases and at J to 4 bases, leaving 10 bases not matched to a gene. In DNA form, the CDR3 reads TGCAGTGCTGCCAGGGGGGGCGCGGGCACTGAAGCTTTCTTT. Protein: CSAARGGAGTEAFF.

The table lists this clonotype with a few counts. This chain's CDR3 is CASSLVPGEKETQYF. For the CDR3, the DNA is TGCGCCAGCAGCTTGGTCCCGGGAGAAAAAGAGACCCAGTACTTC. This chain joins TRBV5-1 and TRBJ2-5; tentative D call: TRBD2 (6 bases). V dropped 0 bases and J dropped 3 bases, with 12 bases sitting between them. Germline V lookup: CDR1 SGHRS, CDR2 YFSETQ. This CDR3 is built from 15 residues.

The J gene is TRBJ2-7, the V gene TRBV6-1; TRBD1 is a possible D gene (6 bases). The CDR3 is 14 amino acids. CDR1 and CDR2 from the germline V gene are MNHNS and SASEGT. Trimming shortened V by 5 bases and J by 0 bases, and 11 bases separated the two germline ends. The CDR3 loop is CASSRGRGSYEQYF. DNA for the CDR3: TGTGCCAGCAGTAGAGGCAGGGGCTCCTACGAGCAGTACTTC.